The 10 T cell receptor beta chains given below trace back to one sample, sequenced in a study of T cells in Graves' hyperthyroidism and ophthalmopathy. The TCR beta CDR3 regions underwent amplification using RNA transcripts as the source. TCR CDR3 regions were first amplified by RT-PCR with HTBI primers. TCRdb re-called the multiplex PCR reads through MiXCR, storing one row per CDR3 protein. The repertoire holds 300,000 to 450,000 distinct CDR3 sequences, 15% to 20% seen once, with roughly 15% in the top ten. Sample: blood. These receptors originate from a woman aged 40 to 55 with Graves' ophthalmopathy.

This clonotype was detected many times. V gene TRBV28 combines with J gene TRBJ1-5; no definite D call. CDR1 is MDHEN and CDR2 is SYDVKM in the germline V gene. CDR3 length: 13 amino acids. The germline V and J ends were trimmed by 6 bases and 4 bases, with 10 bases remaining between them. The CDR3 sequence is CASSRGLNQPQHF. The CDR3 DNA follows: TGTGCCAGCAGCCGCGGACTTAATCAGCCCCAGCATTTT. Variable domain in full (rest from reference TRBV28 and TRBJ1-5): DVKVTQSSRYLVKRTGEKVFLECVQDMDHENMFWYRQDPGLGLRLIYFSYDVKMKEKGDIPEGYSVSREKKERFSLILESASTNQTSMYLCASSRGLNQPQHFGDGTRLSIL.

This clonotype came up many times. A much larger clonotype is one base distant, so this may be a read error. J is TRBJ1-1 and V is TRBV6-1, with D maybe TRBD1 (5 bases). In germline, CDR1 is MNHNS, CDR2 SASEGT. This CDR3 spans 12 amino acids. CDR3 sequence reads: CASSTKDTEASF. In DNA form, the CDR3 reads TGTGCCAGCAGCACAAAGGACACTGAAGCTTCCTTT.

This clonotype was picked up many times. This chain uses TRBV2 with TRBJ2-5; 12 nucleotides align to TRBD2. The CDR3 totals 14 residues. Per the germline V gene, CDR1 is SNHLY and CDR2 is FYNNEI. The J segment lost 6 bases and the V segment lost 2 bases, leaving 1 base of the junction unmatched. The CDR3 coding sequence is TGTGCCAGCAGTGAAACTAGCGGGAGGAAGACCCAGTACTTC. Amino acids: CASSETSGRKTQYF.

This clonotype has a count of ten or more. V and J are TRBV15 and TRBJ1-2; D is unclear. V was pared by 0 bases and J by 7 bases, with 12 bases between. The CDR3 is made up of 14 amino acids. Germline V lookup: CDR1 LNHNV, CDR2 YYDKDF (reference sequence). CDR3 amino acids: CATSREGVSAGYTF. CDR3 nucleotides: TGTGCCACCAGCAGAGAAGGAGTTTCTGCTGGCTACACCTTC.

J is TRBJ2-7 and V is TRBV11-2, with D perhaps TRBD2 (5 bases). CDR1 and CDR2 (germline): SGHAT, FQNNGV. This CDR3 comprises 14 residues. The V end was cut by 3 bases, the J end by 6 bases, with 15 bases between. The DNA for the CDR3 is TGTGCCAGCAGCTTGGGAGAGGGTATAGGCGAGCAGTACTTC. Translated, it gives CASSLGEGIGEQYF.

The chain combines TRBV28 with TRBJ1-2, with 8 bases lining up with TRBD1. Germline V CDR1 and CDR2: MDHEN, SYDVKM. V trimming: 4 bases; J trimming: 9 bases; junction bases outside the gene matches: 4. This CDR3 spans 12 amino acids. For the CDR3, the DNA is TGTGCCAGCAGTTCAGGGGGCTTGAGCTACACCTTC. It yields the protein CASSSGGLSYTF.

In nucleotides, the CDR3 is TGTGCCACCAGTGATCCCAATGCCGTCGAGCAGTACTTC. It yields the protein CATSDPNAVEQYF. The rearrangement joins TRBV24-1 to TRBJ2-7; D unresolved. The germline V gene encodes CDR1 KGHDR and CDR2 SFDVKD. This CDR3 spans 13 amino acids. V lost 3 bases and J lost 6, with 11 bases in between.

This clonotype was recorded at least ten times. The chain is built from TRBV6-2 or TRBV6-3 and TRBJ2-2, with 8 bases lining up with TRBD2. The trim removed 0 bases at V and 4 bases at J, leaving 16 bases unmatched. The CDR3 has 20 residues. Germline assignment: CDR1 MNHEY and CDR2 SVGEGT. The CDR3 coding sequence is TGTGCCAGCAGTTACTCGCCCCTTAAGCATAGCGGGATCGGCACCGGGGAGCTGTTTTTT. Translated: CASSYSPLKHSGIGTGELFF.

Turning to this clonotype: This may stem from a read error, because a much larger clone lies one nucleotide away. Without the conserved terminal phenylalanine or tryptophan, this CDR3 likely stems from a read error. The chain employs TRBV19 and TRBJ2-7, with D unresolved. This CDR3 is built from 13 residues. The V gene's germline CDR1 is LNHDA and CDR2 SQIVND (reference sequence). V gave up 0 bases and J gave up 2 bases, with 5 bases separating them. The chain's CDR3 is CASSIDVAYEQYY. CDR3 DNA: TGTGCCAGTAGTATAGATGTGGCCTACGAGCAGTACTAC.

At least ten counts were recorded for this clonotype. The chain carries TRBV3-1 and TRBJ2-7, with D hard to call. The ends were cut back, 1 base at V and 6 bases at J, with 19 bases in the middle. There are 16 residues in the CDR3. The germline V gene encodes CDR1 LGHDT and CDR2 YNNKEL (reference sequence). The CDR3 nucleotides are TGTGCCAGCAGCCAAGTAGGCCATCGACCCCCCGGCGAGCAGTACTTC. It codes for CASSQVGHRPPGEQYF.